Described below is a single T cell receptor (beta chain) sequence and its context. Its antigen remains unidentified. Amplification used 60 Vbeta primers and 13 Jbeta primers. The data were produced by immunoSEQ multiplex PCR, yet TCRdb's version contains in-frame clones alone and is incomplete. The listing contains around 40,000 clones. These data belong to a study of cytomegalovirus exposure and HLA in healthy donors. General study findings and limits: Later, an analysis showed that TCR beta chains associated with HLA were more clonally expanded than others that were equally common. The majority of TCR sequences were rare, yet some public TCRs appeared in many donors.

V was pared by 5 bases and J by 4 bases, with 12 bases between. Per the germline V gene, CDR1 is SEHNR and CDR2 is FQNEAQ (reference sequence). The length of the CDR3 is 14 residues. The sequenced material came from PBMCs. This clonotype originated in a human donor in good health. V is TRBV7-9 and J is TRBJ1-5; perhaps TRBD1 as D (6 bases). CDR3 region: CASSLGAQNQPQHF. In DNA, the CDR3 is TGTGCCAGCAGCCTGGGGGCGCAGAATCAGCCCCAGCATTTT.